The 16 T cell receptor beta chains given below trace back to one sample, sequenced in a study of cytomegalovirus exposure and HLA in healthy donors (dated by TCRdb to the late 2010s). The receptor library was made with the immunoSEQ multiplex PCR assay. For the multiplex PCR, a mixture combining 60 forward primers for TCR Vbeta segments and 13 reverse primers for TCR Jbeta segments was used. Entries here come from immuneACCESS through TCRdb and include only in-frame sequences with V and J called. Some clones fail to appear in such tables; in the studies checked, an unresolved V gene covers under half of the shortfall, and the cause of the remainder is unknown. Counted in this sample were 120,000 or so clones; around 82% of them appeared once. Roughly 11% of the sample lies in the top ten. The sequencing sample was made of PBMCs. All receptors come from a man younger than 45 in good health and CMV-seropositive.

The rearrangement joins TRBV5-6 to TRBJ2-2, with TRBD1 as a possible D gene (6 bases). Germline CDR1 reads SGHDT; CDR2 reads YYEEEE. V lost 4 bases and J lost 2, with 15 bases in between. This CDR3 has 16 residues. Here the CDR3 reads CASSRATGINTGELFF. The CDR3 DNA sequence: TGTGCCAGCAGCCGGGCTACAGGGATAAACACCGGGGAGCTGTTTTTT. Variable domain in full (rest from reference TRBV5-6 and TRBJ2-2): DAGVTQSPTHLIKTRGQQVTLRCSPKSGHDTVSWYQQALGQGPQFIFQYYEEEERQRGNFPDRFSGHQFPNYSSELNVNALLLGDSALYLCASSRATGINTGELFFGEGSRLTVL.

This clone was seen only a few times. The chain employs TRBV21-1 and TRBJ2-3; TRBD2 is the table's D call, not checked against the DNA. TRBV21-1 is a documented pseudogene. This CDR3 contains 18 residues. The CDR3 DNA sequence: TGTGCCAGCAGCAAAGAACCGACTTCGCGGACTAGCACAGATACGCAGTATTTT. Amino acid sequence: CASSKEPTSRTSTDTQYF.

The chain uses TRBV27 and TRBJ1-1; no firm D call. Germline values: CDR1 MNHEY, CDR2 SMNVEV (reference sequence). Trimming left V 0 bases short and J 4 bases short, with 12 bases between. The CDR3 is made up of 15 amino acids. The DNA for the CDR3 is TGTGCCAGCAGTTTATCCTCGGTGGTCGCCACTGAAGCTTTCTTT. It translates to CASSLSSVVATEAFF.

The rearrangement uses TRBV5-1 and TRBJ1-4; 7 positions match TRBD1. The germline gives CDR1 SGHRS, CDR2 YFSETQ. This CDR3 has 16 residues. V lost 4 bases, J lost 0 bases, and 6 bases stayed unmatched. CDR3 region: CASSIGTATTNEKLFF. The DNA of the CDR3 is TGCGCCAGCAGCATCGGGACAGCAACAACTAATGAAAAACTGTTTTTT.

This chain uses TRBV29-1 with TRBJ2-7; 7 bases map to TRBD2. The CDR3 extends over 12 amino acids. Losses at the gene ends were 5 bases for V and 0 bases for J; bases not matched to a gene: 1. CDR1 is SQVTM and CDR2 is ANQGSEA in the germline V gene. The DNA of the CDR3 is TGCAGCGTTAAGCGGGACTCCTACGAGCAGTACTTC. Protein: CSVKRDSYEQYF.

The V gene is TRBV5-6, the J gene TRBJ2-7, with 8 bases lining up with TRBD1. Germline values: CDR1 SGHDT, CDR2 YYEEEE. Trimming at V came to 3 bases and at J to 7 bases, leaving 12 bases not matched to a gene. The CDR3 has 15 amino acids. The CDR3 bases are TGTGCCAGCAGCTGGCCAGGACAGGGAGTGGGAGAGCAGTACTTC. This encodes CASSWPGQGVGEQYF.

In its sample, this clone was seen once. The chain couples TRBV18 to TRBJ2-3; possibly TRBD2 for D (6 bases). Trimming took off 3 bases at V and 0 bases at J, with 13 bases between the two ends. Germline values: CDR1 KGHSH, CDR2 LQKENI. This CDR3 has 16 amino acids. CDR3 residues: CASSPDRGTSTDTQYF. CDR3 bases: TGTGCCAGCTCACCCGACCGCGGGACTAGCACAGATACGCAGTATTTT.

The rearrangement joins TRBV29-1 to TRBJ2-7; 8 positions agree with TRBD1. Germline V gene lookup returns CDR1 SQVTM and CDR2 ANQGSEA. The CDR3 is made up of 17 amino acids. V dropped 6 bases and J dropped 1; count of bases not matched to a gene: 17. The CDR3 is CSVTTGTGSAFSYEQYF. CDR3 nucleotide sequence: TGCAGCGTCACTACCGGGACAGGCTCTGCCTTTTCCTACGAGCAGTACTTC.

V usage is TRBV7-2 and J usage is TRBJ1-2; 9 nucleotides line up with TRBD1. Germline V CDR1 and CDR2: SGHTA, FQGNSA. The CDR3 is 15 residues long. Trimming cost V 0 bases and J 6 bases; bases outside gene matches: 5. The CDR3 sequence: CASSLAGQGNNGYTF. For the CDR3, the DNA is TGTGCCAGCAGCTTAGCCGGACAGGGGAATAATGGCTACACCTTC. The full variable domain, rest sourced from reference TRBV7-2 and TRBJ1-2, is GAGVSQSPSNKVTEKGKDVELRCDPISGHTALYWYRQSLGQGLEFLIYFQGNSAPDKSGLPSDRFSAERTGGSVSTLTIQRTQQEDSAVYLCASSLAGQGNNGYTFGSGTRLTVV.

The rearrangement links TRBV9 to TRBJ2-5, with a possible D match to TRBD2 (6 bases). The CDR3 runs to 14 residues. V was cut by 2 bases and J by 5 bases, with 13 bases left in between. CDR1 and CDR2 from the germline V gene are SGDLS and YYNGEE. The CDR3 DNA follows: TGTGCCAGCAGCGTCGGGGGATCGGTGGAGACCCAGTACTTC. Translated: CASSVGGSVETQYF.

The V call is TRBV6-1, the J call TRBJ2-2; TRBD1 is a possible D gene (6 bases). CDR3 length: 14 residues. The V gene's germline CDR1 is MNHNS and CDR2 SASEGT. Trimming cost V 6 bases and J 1 base, with 9 bases left between them. The CDR3 here is CASSGTLNTGELFF. The CDR3 DNA reads TGTGCCAGCAGCGGGACACTGAACACCGGGGAGCTGTTTTTT.

V usage is TRBV5-1 and J usage is TRBJ2-3; TRBD2 matches 11 bases. The CDR3 consists of 16 residues. Germline CDR1 is SGHRS and CDR2 is YFSETQ. V shed 3 bases, J shed 2 bases, and the junction held 5 bases outside the gene matches. The CDR3 nucleotides are TGCGCCAGCAGCTCGGGGACTAGCGGACTCACAGATACGCAGTATTTT. Protein product: CASSSGTSGLTDTQYF.

With regard to this clone: At the DNA level, this CDR3 is encoded by other sequences in the same sample as well. CDR3 DNA sequence: TGTGCCAGCAGCGTTGGACAGGGGGGGAATCAGCCCCAGCATTTT. Amino acid sequence: CASSVGQGGNQPQHF. V usage is TRBV9 and J usage is TRBJ1-5; 10 bases map to TRBD1. Losses at the gene ends were 2 bases for V and 4 bases for J; bases not matched to a gene: 3. The CDR3 is made up of 15 amino acids. Germline V lookup: CDR1 SGDLS, CDR2 YYNGEE.

This chain joins TRBV27 and TRBJ2-1, with D possibly matching TRBD2 (5 bases). CDR1 is MNHEY and CDR2 is SMNVEV in the germline V gene (reference sequence). V lost 6 bases, J lost 6 bases, and 6 bases lay in between. This CDR3 is built from 11 residues. CDR3 in DNA: TGTGCCAGCAGCGAGGGCAATGAGCAGTTCTTC. It translates to CASSEGNEQFF.

The chain is built from TRBV6-5 and TRBJ2-1; TRBD2 aligns across 12 bases. CDR3 length equals 16 residues. The V gene's germline CDR1 is MNHEY and CDR2 SVGAGI. Unmatched junction bases numbered 4, after V lost 2 bases and J lost 5 bases. DNA of the CDR3: TGTGCCAGCAGTTACGCCGGGACTAGCGGGCACAATGAGCAGTTCTTC. Amino acid sequence: CASSYAGTSGHNEQFF.

The V and J genes are TRBV7-2 and TRBJ1-2, with D perhaps matching TRBD1 (5 bases). Trimming removed 6 bases at V and 2 bases at J, with 10 bases between. CDR1 and CDR2 from the germline V gene are SGHTA and FQGNSA. This CDR3 is built from 13 residues. The CDR3 reads CASSSRQNYGYTF. Written as DNA, the CDR3 is TGTGCCAGCAGTTCGAGACAGAACTATGGCTACACCTTC.